The clone carrying this TCR beta chain came up a few times. Authors' methods: Reference gene primer amplification gave nucleated cell count estimates. TCRdb's table, derived via immunoSEQ multiplex PCR, lists solely in-frame clones and lacks some. The D gene and trimming were derived from the DNA, and the V and J assignments and clone size from that table. The data hold approximately 140,000 clones, with about 83% observed a single time. This entry is derived from a study of blood T cell repertoires in COVID-19. Study at large: Acute and convalescent COVID-19 samples came from the United States, Italy and Spain. The analysed material was cDNA or gDNA that came from T cells, B-cell-depleted T cells, or PBMCs.

Trimming left V 4 bases short and J 0 bases short, with 16 bases between. This CDR3 has 16 residues. Germline V CDR1 and CDR2: SGDLS, YYNGEE. This chain uses TRBV9 with TRBJ1-1; D is uncertain. The sequenced material came from peripheral blood. This TCR came from a human donor in a cohort sampled during active COVID-19. The CDR3 nucleotides are TGTGCCAGCAGCCCTAGCGGCAGTTTCATGAACACTGAAGCTTTCTTT. Translated: CASSPSGSFMNTEAFF.